These 15 T cell receptor beta chains were all obtained from the same sample, sequenced in a study of blood T cell repertoires in COVID-19. Sequencing used immunoSEQ multiplex PCR; TCRdb keeps in-frame clones, though not all of them. The repertoire holds some 220,000 clones, with roughly 84% as singletons. Sample: peripheral blood. The receptors here all came from a man aged 50 to 60 with active or convalescent COVID-19.

CDR3: CASSLDRAEDNQPQHF. The CDR3 DNA reads as TGTGCCAGCAGCCTCGACAGGGCAGAAGACAATCAGCCCCAGCATTTT. This sequence joins TRBV4-2 and TRBJ1-5; TRBD1 aligns across 7 bases. Germline V gene sequence: CDR1 LGHNA, CDR2 YNFKEQ. CDR3 length: 16 amino acids. J gave up 3 bases and V 4 bases, and 9 bases lay outside the gene matches.

The J gene is TRBJ1-3, the V gene TRBV18; D is undetermined. The V gene's germline CDR1 is KGHSH and CDR2 LQKENI. V was trimmed by 8 bases and J by 0 bases, leaving 8 bases between them. The CDR3 has 13 residues. CDR3 protein: CASGGVSGNTIYF. CDR3 DNA: TGTGCCAGCGGCGGGGTCTCTGGAAACACCATATATTTT.

Only a few counts were recorded for this clone. The chain carries TRBV28 and TRBJ1-1; weak D call: TRBD1 (5 bases). CDR3 length equals 14 residues. Germline CDR1 and CDR2: MDHEN and SYDVKM. The V end lost 7 bases, the J end lost 7 bases, and 19 bases lay between the germline ends. The CDR3 DNA reads as TGTGCCAGCACCCGGAGGGGAGGCTACGGTGAAGCTTTCTTT. As protein: CASTRRGGYGEAFF.

This clone was seen once. The chain uses TRBV2 and TRBJ1-5; D remains ambiguous. The CDR3 contains 14 residues. CDR1 and CDR2 from the germline V gene are SNHLY and FYNNEI. The V gene lost 4 bases and the J gene lost 0 bases, with 7 bases spanning the gap. CDR3 protein: CASSGTNSNQPQHF. CDR3 nucleotides: TGTGCCAGCAGTGGTACAAATAGCAATCAGCCCCAGCATTTT. Supplemented by reference TRBV2 and TRBJ1-5, the full variable domain reads EPEVTQTPSHQVTQMGQEVILRCVPISNHLYFYWYRQILGQKVEFLVSFYNNEISEKSEIFDDQFSVERPDGSNFTLKIRSTKLEDSAMYFCASSGTNSNQPQHFGDGTRLSIL.

This sequence joins TRBV29-1 and TRBJ2-3, with unresolved D. CDR3 length equals 11 residues. With 6 bases removed from V and 7 bases from J, the gap between germline ends came to 11 bases. Germline assignment: CDR1 SQVTM and CDR2 ANQGSEA. CDR3 sequence (DNA): TGCAGCGTCCCTACCTCCAATACGCAGTATTTT. It specifies CSVPTSNTQYF.

The chain combines TRBV15 with TRBJ2-7, with D possibly being TRBD1 (6 bases). V was cut by 0 bases and J by 7 bases, with 13 bases left in between. Germline V gene lookup returns CDR1 LNHNV and CDR2 YYDKDF (reference sequence). The CDR3 extends over 14 amino acids. As DNA, the CDR3 is TGTGCCACCAGCAGAGATCTGAGAGGGGGTGAGCAGTACGTC. Its translation: CATSRDLRGGEQYV.

The chain joins TRBV5-1 to TRBJ1-2; TRBD1 aligns across 8 bases. From germline, CDR1 is SGHRS and CDR2 YFSETQ. The CDR3 is made up of 13 amino acids. The trim removed 4 bases at V and 7 bases at J, leaving 6 bases unmatched. The CDR3 DNA follows: TGCGCCAGCAGCCCGTGGGACAGGCCTGGCTACACCTTC. Its translation is CASSPWDRPGYTF. Full variable domain (rest looked up from reference TRBV5-1 and TRBJ1-2): KAGVTQTPRYLIKTRGQQVTLSCSPISGHRSVSWYQQTPGQGLQFLFEYFSETQRNKGNFPGRFSGRQFSNSRSEMNVSTLELGDSALYLCASSPWDRPGYTFGSGTRLTVV.

The rearrangement joins TRBV19 to TRBJ2-7; 9 bases line up with TRBD1. V trimming: 10 bases; J trimming: 3 bases; junction bases outside the gene matches: 16. Germline CDR1 is LNHDA and CDR2 is SQIVND (reference sequence). The CDR3 runs 16 residues. The CDR3, as DNA: TGTGCCACTCAGACAGGGGGAGGGAGAGAAATCTACGAGCAGTACTTC. This gives the protein CATQTGGGREIYEQYF.

The rearrangement links TRBV3-1 (or the pseudogene TRBV3-2) to TRBJ1-4; D unresolved. Between the trimmed V and J ends, which lost 3 bases and 2 bases, there was a span of 7 bases. The length of the CDR3 is 14 residues. Looked up from germline, CDR1 is LGHDT and CDR2 is YNNKEL (reference sequence). The CDR3 DNA is TGTGCCAGCAGCCATCACAGTACTAATGAAAAACTGTTTTTT. Translation: CASSHHSTNEKLFF.

The chain has TRBV15 and TRBJ2-5; TRBD2 matches 8 bases. This CDR3 contains 17 residues. Germline CDR1 LNHNV, CDR2 YYDKDF (reference sequence). V dropped 0 bases and J dropped 1; count of bases not matched to a gene: 7. CDR3 nucleotides: TGTGCCACCAGCAGAGATCCCTTAACTAGCGGCCAAGAGACCCAGTACTTC. Residues: CATSRDPLTSGQETQYF.

The gene calls are TRBV6-6 and TRBJ2-7, with 9 bases lining up with TRBD1. CDR1 is MNHNY, CDR2 SVGAGI, per germline (reference sequence). The ends lost 0 bases at V and 4 bases at J; junction bases unmatched: 7. The CDR3 runs to 16 residues. The CDR3 sequence: CASSYSYRGRVYEQYF. The CDR3 DNA reads as TGTGCCAGCAGTTACTCCTACAGGGGGCGGGTGTACGAGCAGTACTTC.

This clone appeared once. The gene calls are TRBV2 and TRBJ1-5; tentative D call: TRBD1 (5 bases). This CDR3 spans 14 amino acids. Germline lookup yields CDR1 SNHLY and CDR2 FYNNEI. Trimming stripped 4 bases from V and 5 bases from J, with 12 bases between. The CDR3 region is CASSGRTRDQPQHF. CDR3 coding DNA: TGTGCCAGCAGTGGACGGACACGAGATCAGCCCCAGCATTTT.

The rearrangement links TRBV4-3 to TRBJ2-1, with D perhaps TRBD2 (5 bases). V lost 5 bases to trimming and J lost 0 bases, with 11 bases between them. This CDR3 comprises 15 residues. The germline V gene encodes CDR1 LGHNA and CDR2 YSLEER. In DNA form, the CDR3 reads TGCGCCAGCAGCAAGCGGTTGAACTCCTACAATGAGCAGTTCTTC. Translation gives CASSKRLNSYNEQFF.

V usage is TRBV7-2 and J usage is TRBJ1-2; weak D call: TRBD1 (6 bases). V was cut by 4 bases and J by 6 bases, with 15 bases left in between. This CDR3 has 14 residues. Germline values: CDR1 SGHTA, CDR2 FQGNSA. CDR3 DNA sequence: TGTGCCAGCAGCTACAGGGTCGTGGGACATGGCTACACCTTC. Amino acids: CASSYRVVGHGYTF.

The chain combines TRBV29-1 with TRBJ1-4, with 11 bases that match TRBD1. J was trimmed by 7 bases and V by 3 bases; bases with no gene match: 13. Per the germline V gene, CDR1 is SQVTM and CDR2 is ANQGSEA. The CDR3 runs to 17 residues. The CDR3 DNA reads as TGCAGCGTTGACCGCGGGGGGACAGGGGGAGGCGTTGAAAAACTGTTTTTT. Translated: CSVDRGGTGGGVEKLFF.